The 5 T cell receptor beta chains below all came from one sample that was sequenced in a study of long-term antiretroviral therapy in people with HIV. Sequencing used immunoSEQ v3.0 at survey level. The data were produced by immunoSEQ multiplex PCR, yet TCRdb's version contains in-frame clones alone and is incomplete. The sample lists tens of thousands of clones; about 89% were seen once. Source: unsorted PBMCs, taken approximately 2.5 years after starting antiretroviral therapy. The receptors here all came from a woman aged 50 to 60 with HIV.

This chain links TRBV6-5 with TRBJ1-1; D remains ambiguous. CDR1 and CDR2 (germline): MNHEY, SVGAGI. The CDR3 is 13 residues long. V lost 5 bases, J lost 2 bases, and 9 bases lay in between. In DNA, the CDR3 is TGTGCCAGCAGTCGGACGGCCAACACTGAAGCTTTCTTT. This gives the protein CASSRTANTEAFF.

The V call is TRBV7-9, the J call TRBJ2-1, with 7 bases fitting TRBD1. This CDR3 is built from 15 residues. V lost 8 bases and J lost 9; bases outside the gene matches: 16. The germline V gene has CDR1 SEHNR and CDR2 FQNEAQ (reference sequence). CDR3 residues: CASSYRDSHLGEQFF. CDR3 sequence (DNA): TGTGCCAGCTCGTATCGGGACAGCCACCTAGGTGAGCAGTTCTTC.

The J gene is TRBJ2-2, the V gene TRBV5-1, with D tentatively TRBD1 (6 bases). This CDR3 region has 14 residues. The V end was cut by 6 bases, the J end by 3 bases, with 12 bases between. CDR1 and CDR2 (germline): SGHRS, YFSETQ. In nucleotides, the CDR3 is TGCGCCAGCAACAGGGTGCCGGACACCGGGGAGCTGTTTTTT. Translated, it gives CASNRVPDTGELFF.

V and J are TRBV7-6 and TRBJ1-2; tentatively, D is TRBD1 (6 bases). This CDR3 comprises 15 residues. V gave up 5 bases and J gave up 6 bases, with 19 bases separating them. Germline lookup yields CDR1 SGHVS and CDR2 FNYEAQ. The chain's CDR3 is CASSLQQGWVNGYTF. CDR3 in DNA: TGTGCCAGCAGCCTCCAACAGGGATGGGTAAATGGCTACACCTTC.

The chain recombines TRBV6-1 with TRBJ1-2; 7 bases match TRBD1. This CDR3 region has 15 residues. With V trimmed by 1 base and J by 7 bases, 9 bases remained unmatched. Germline values: CDR1 MNHNS, CDR2 SASEGT. CDR3 in amino acids: CASSEEQGLTSGYTF. CDR3 DNA sequence: TGTGCCAGCAGTGAAGAACAGGGGCTCACTAGTGGCTACACCTTC.